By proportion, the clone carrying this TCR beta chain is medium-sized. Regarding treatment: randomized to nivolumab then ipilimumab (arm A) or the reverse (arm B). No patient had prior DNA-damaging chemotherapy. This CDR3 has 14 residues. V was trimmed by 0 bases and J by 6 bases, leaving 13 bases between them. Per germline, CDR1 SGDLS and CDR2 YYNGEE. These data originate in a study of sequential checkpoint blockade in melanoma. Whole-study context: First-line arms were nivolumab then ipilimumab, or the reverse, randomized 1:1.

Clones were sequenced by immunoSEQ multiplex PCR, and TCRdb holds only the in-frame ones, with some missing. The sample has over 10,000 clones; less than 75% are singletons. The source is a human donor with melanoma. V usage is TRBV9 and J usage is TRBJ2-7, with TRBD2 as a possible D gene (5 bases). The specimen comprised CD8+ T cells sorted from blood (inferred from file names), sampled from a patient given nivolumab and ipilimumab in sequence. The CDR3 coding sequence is TGTGCCAGCAGCGTAGGGGTGGGGAGAGGCGAGCAGTACTTC. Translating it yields CASSVGVGRGEQYF.